The present T cell receptor (beta chain) was sequenced within a study of vaccination and CD4 T cells after COVID-19. Study-wide findings and caveats: The median proportion of reactive clones detected only post-vaccination in convalescent patients was around 86%.

The CDR3 length is 14 residues. V was pared by 5 bases and J by 0 bases, with 11 bases between. CDR1 is DFQATT and CDR2 is SNEGSKA in the germline V gene (reference sequence). In the case of this clonotype: What it binds is not known.

Treatment given: roughly ten-day PBMC culture with coronavirus spike peptide pools or control peptides (ViraFEST assay). ViraFEST used peptide pools to expand antigen-specific T cells before TCR sequencing. Cultured CD4+ T cells had their DNA profiled by the Oncomine TCR Beta short-read assay. Investigators isolated genomic DNA from cultured CD4+ T cells. TCRdb ran MiXCR on the PCR reads and lists one entry per CDR3 protein. The sample yields about 20,000 distinct CDR3 sequences, around 53% seen once. The chain recombines TRBV20-1 with TRBJ1-3; no definite D call. The sample comprised CD4+ T cells from blood, cultured in vitro. The receptor was isolated from a human donor who had recovered from COVID-19. CDR3 nucleotide sequence: TGCAGTGCTGCGGACGAGTACTCTGGAAACACCATATATTTT. This translates into CSAADEYSGNTIYF.